Here is one T cell receptor beta chain with its context. Antigen unknown. The sample is drawn from a study of T-cell reconstitution after alpha-beta-depleted transplantation in children. General study results and limits: For some patients, TCRbeta diversity was high at day 60 because of recipient T cells and thymic progenitors that survived.

The CDR3 consists of 16 residues. With 2 bases removed from V and 4 bases from J, the gap between germline ends came to 18 bases. Germline V lookup: CDR1 SGHRS, CDR2 YFSETQ. Molecular barcoding with unique molecular identifiers was used for the TCRbeta library. MiXCR was run by TCRdb on the PCR reads, yielding one entry per CDR3 protein. Seen here are about 200,000 distinct CDR3 sequences, approximately 6.3% observed once, and the top ten hold around 5%. The TCR originated in a boy aged 2 to 10 with acute lymphoblastic leukemia, due to receive a stem cell transplant. This specimen consisted of PBMCs, obtained before TCRalphabeta/CD19-depleted stem cell transplant. This rearrangement joins TRBV5-1 to TRBJ1-2; possibly TRBD1 for D (5 bases). The CDR3 here is CASSLATPGAAYGYTF. The CDR3 region has the DNA TGCGCCAGCAGCTTAGCTACCCCCGGGGCTGCCTATGGCTACACCTTC.